This T cell receptor beta chain was identified in a study of blood T cell repertoires in COVID-19. Turning to the study itself: In each case, the material was cDNA or gDNA derived from T cells, B-cell-depleted T cells, or PBMCs.

Original processing notes: Cell counts per sample came from amplifying reference gene primers. Sequenced by immunoSEQ multiplex PCR; TCRdb stores in-frame clones only, minus some. The D gene and trimming were derived from the DNA, and the V and J assignments and clone size from that table. The sample lists 200,000 to 300,000 clones, roughly 87% occurring once. Germline lookup yields CDR1 SGHRS and CDR2 YFSETQ. CDR3 length equals 17 residues. V lost 6 bases to trimming and J lost 4 bases, with 22 bases between them. The sequence derives from a man aged 60 to 75 who had recovered from COVID-19. Sequenced sample: peripheral blood. The gene calls are TRBV5-1 and TRBJ2-2; possibly TRBD1 for D (6 bases). Here the CDR3 reads CASTAQPQGTFTGELFF. CDR3 coding DNA: TGCGCCAGCACAGCCCAACCACAGGGAACTTTCACCGGGGAGCTGTTTTTT.